What follows is one T cell receptor (beta chain) and its context. Clones were sequenced by immunoSEQ multiplex PCR, and TCRdb holds only the in-frame ones, with some missing. The repertoire includes about 99,000 clones, about 80% of them detected once, and approximately 2.9% sits in the top ten. The CDR3 spans 16 residues. After removal of 6 bases from V and 0 bases from J, the junction contained 6 bases not matched to a gene. Per the germline V gene, CDR1 is MDHEN and CDR2 is SYDVKM. These data come from a study of T cell clones after liver transplantation. On the study more broadly: Standard immunosuppression, with no induction, continued until 12-24 months after transplant.

J is TRBJ2-1 and V is TRBV28; 9 positions agree with TRBD1. Specimen: CD4+ T cells from blood, collected approximately 50 months after liver transplant. This sequence was found in a human patient who received a liver transplant. The graft donor may be the source of some T cells. As DNA, the CDR3 is TGTGCCAGCAGGGGGACAGGGACCAGCTCCTACAATGAGCAGTTCTTC. Translating it yields CASRGTGTSSYNEQFF.